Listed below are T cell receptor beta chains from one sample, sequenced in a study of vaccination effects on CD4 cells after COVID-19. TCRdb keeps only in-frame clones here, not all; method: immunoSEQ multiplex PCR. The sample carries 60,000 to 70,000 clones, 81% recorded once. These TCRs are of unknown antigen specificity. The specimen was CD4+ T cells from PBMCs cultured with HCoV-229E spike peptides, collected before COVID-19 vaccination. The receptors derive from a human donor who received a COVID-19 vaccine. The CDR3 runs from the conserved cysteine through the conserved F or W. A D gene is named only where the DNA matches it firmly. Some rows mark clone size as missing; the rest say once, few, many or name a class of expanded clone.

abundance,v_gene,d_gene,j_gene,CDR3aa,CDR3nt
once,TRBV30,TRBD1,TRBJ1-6,CAWSQDRVGSPLHF,TGTGCCTGGAGCCAAGACAGGGTTGGTTCACCCCTCCACTTT
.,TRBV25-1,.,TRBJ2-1,CASSNPGVGDNEQFF,TGTGCCAGCAGCAACCCAGGGGTAGGTGACAATGAGCAGTTCTTC
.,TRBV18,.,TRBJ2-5,CASSPSSQETQYF,TGTGCCAGCTCACCATCCAGTCAAGAGACCCAGTACTTC
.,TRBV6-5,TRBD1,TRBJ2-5,CASSYSRGPNGETQYF,TGTGCCAGCAGTTACTCGAGGGGGCCTAATGGGGAGACCCAGTACTTC
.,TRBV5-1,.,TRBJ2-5,CASSRDGKETQYF,TGCGCCAGCAGCCGGGACGGAAAAGAGACCCAGTACTTC
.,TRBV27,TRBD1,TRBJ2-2,CASSLRPPGQGSGELFF,TGTGCCAGCAGTTTAAGGCCCCCGGGACAGGGTTCAGGGGAGCTGTTTTTT
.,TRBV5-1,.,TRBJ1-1,CASSPTDSISAFF,TGCGCCAGCAGCCCCACCGACAGTATTTCAGCTTTCTTT
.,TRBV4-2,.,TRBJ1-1,CASSPGGENTEAFF,TGTGCCAGCAGCCCCGGCGGGGAGAACACTGAAGCTTTCTTT
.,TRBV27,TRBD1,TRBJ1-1,CASSPSDRHREAFF,TGTGCCAGCAGTCCATCGGACAGGCACCGTGAAGCTTTCTTT
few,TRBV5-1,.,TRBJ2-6,CASSEVGSGANVLTF,TGCGCCAGCAGCGAGGTTGGCTCTGGGGCCAACGTCCTGACTTTC
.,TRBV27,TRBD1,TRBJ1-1,CASSTEGAVLDTEAFF,TGTGCCAGCAGTACGGAGGGGGCGGTTTTGGACACTGAAGCTTTCTTT
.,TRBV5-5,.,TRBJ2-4,CASSLLLAKNIQYF,TGTGCCAGCAGCTTGCTACTAGCCAAAAACATTCAGTACTTC
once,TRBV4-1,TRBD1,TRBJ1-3,CASSRDRTSSGNTIYF,TGCGCCAGCAGCCGGGACAGGACTTCCTCTGGAAACACCATATATTTT
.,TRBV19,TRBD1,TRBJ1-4,CASSIQGAKKLFF,TGTGCCAGTAGTATACAGGGGGCCAAAAAACTGTTTTTT
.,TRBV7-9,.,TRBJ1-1,CASSSSGGGRAFF,TGTGCCAGCAGCTCGTCGGGGGGAGGTCGGGCTTTCTTT
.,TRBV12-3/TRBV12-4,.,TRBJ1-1,CASRYGPTEAFF,TGTGCCAGCAGATATGGACCGACTGAAGCTTTCTTT
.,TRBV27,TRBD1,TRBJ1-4,CASGTGFAEKLFF,TGTGCCAGCGGGACAGGGTTCGCTGAAAAACTGTTTTTT
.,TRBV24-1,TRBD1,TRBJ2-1,CATSDRPQGARSYNEQFF,TGTGCCACCAGTGATCGACCCCAGGGGGCGAGGTCCTACAATGAGCAGTTCTTC
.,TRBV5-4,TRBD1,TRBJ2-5,CASSLDPGTGFGKTQYF,TGTGCCAGCAGCTTGGATCCCGGGACAGGGTTTGGGAAGACCCAGTACTTC
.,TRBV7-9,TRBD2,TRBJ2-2,CASRLAGGGPGELFF,TGTGCCAGCAGACTAGCGGGGGGCGGCCCCGGGGAGCTGTTTTTT
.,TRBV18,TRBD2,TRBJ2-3,CASSKLAENTDTQYF,TGTGCCAGCTCAAAACTAGCGGAGAACACAGATACGCAGTATTTT
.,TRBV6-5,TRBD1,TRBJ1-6,CASGRQGENSPLHF,TGTGCCAGCGGGCGACAGGGGGAAAATTCACCCCTCCACTTT
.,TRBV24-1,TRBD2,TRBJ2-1,CATSERRLAGGFEQFF,TGTGCCACCAGTGAACGTCGTTTAGCGGGGGGATTTGAGCAGTTCTTC
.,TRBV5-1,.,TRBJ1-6,CASSLVGDRNSPLHF,TGCGCCAGCAGCTTGGTCGGCGATCGTAATTCACCCCTCCACTTT
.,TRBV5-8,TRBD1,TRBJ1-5,CASSQGADRLNQPQHF,TGTGCCAGCAGCCAGGGGGCAGACAGGCTTAATCAGCCCCAGCATTTT
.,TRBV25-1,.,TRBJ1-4,CASSDTQGRGEKLFF,TGTGCCAGCAGTGATACACAGGGTAGGGGTGAAAAACTGTTTTTT
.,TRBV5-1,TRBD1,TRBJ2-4,CASSSFRDRAKNIQYF,TGCGCCAGCAGCTCCTTCCGGGACAGGGCCAAAAACATTCAGTACTTC
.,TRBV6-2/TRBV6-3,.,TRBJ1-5,CASSYLSGSNQPQHF,TGTGCCAGCAGTTACCTATCGGGAAGCAATCAGCCCCAGCATTTT
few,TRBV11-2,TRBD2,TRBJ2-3,CASSLGLAGITDTQYF,TGTGCCAGCAGCCTGGGACTAGCGGGGATCACAGATACGCAGTATTTT
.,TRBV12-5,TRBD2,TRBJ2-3,CASGLGWSGGAGDTQYF,TGTGCTAGTGGTTTGGGGTGGAGCGGGGGGGCAGGAGATACGCAGTATTTT
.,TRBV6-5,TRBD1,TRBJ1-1,CASSLGTGGDTEAFF,TGTGCCAGCAGTTTGGGGACAGGAGGAGACACTGAAGCTTTCTTT
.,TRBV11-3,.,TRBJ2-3,CASSFDQNGDTQYF,TGTGCCAGCAGCTTCGACCAGAATGGGGATACGCAGTATTTT
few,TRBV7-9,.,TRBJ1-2,CASSLWESYGYTF,TGTGCCAGCAGCTTATGGGAATCCTATGGCTACACCTTC
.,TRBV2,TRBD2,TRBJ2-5,CASSPLAAQGTQYF,TGTGCCAGCAGCCCCCTAGCGGCCCAGGGGACCCAGTACTTC
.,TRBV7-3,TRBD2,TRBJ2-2,CASSPAGGSNTGELFF,TGTGCCAGCAGCCCAGCGGGGGGCTCGAACACCGGGGAGCTGTTTTTT
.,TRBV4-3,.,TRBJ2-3,CASSQLDGGQDTQYF,TGCGCCAGCAGCCAACTCGACGGGGGCCAGGATACGCAGTATTTT
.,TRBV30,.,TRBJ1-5,CAWSVPSGVNQPQHF,TGTGCCTGGAGTGTACCATCAGGGGTAAATCAGCCCCAGCATTTT
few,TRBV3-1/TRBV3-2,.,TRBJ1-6,CASSQGYNSPLHF,TGTGCCAGCAGCCAAGGGTATAATTCACCCCTCCACTTT
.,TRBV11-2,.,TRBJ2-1,CASSLVPGCSYNEQFF,TGTGCCAGCAGCTTAGTTCCGGGGTGCTCCTACAATGAGCAGTTCTTC
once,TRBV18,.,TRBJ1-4,CASSPPSGNEKLFF,TGTGCCAGCTCACCACCTTCCGGAAATGAAAAACTGTTTTTT